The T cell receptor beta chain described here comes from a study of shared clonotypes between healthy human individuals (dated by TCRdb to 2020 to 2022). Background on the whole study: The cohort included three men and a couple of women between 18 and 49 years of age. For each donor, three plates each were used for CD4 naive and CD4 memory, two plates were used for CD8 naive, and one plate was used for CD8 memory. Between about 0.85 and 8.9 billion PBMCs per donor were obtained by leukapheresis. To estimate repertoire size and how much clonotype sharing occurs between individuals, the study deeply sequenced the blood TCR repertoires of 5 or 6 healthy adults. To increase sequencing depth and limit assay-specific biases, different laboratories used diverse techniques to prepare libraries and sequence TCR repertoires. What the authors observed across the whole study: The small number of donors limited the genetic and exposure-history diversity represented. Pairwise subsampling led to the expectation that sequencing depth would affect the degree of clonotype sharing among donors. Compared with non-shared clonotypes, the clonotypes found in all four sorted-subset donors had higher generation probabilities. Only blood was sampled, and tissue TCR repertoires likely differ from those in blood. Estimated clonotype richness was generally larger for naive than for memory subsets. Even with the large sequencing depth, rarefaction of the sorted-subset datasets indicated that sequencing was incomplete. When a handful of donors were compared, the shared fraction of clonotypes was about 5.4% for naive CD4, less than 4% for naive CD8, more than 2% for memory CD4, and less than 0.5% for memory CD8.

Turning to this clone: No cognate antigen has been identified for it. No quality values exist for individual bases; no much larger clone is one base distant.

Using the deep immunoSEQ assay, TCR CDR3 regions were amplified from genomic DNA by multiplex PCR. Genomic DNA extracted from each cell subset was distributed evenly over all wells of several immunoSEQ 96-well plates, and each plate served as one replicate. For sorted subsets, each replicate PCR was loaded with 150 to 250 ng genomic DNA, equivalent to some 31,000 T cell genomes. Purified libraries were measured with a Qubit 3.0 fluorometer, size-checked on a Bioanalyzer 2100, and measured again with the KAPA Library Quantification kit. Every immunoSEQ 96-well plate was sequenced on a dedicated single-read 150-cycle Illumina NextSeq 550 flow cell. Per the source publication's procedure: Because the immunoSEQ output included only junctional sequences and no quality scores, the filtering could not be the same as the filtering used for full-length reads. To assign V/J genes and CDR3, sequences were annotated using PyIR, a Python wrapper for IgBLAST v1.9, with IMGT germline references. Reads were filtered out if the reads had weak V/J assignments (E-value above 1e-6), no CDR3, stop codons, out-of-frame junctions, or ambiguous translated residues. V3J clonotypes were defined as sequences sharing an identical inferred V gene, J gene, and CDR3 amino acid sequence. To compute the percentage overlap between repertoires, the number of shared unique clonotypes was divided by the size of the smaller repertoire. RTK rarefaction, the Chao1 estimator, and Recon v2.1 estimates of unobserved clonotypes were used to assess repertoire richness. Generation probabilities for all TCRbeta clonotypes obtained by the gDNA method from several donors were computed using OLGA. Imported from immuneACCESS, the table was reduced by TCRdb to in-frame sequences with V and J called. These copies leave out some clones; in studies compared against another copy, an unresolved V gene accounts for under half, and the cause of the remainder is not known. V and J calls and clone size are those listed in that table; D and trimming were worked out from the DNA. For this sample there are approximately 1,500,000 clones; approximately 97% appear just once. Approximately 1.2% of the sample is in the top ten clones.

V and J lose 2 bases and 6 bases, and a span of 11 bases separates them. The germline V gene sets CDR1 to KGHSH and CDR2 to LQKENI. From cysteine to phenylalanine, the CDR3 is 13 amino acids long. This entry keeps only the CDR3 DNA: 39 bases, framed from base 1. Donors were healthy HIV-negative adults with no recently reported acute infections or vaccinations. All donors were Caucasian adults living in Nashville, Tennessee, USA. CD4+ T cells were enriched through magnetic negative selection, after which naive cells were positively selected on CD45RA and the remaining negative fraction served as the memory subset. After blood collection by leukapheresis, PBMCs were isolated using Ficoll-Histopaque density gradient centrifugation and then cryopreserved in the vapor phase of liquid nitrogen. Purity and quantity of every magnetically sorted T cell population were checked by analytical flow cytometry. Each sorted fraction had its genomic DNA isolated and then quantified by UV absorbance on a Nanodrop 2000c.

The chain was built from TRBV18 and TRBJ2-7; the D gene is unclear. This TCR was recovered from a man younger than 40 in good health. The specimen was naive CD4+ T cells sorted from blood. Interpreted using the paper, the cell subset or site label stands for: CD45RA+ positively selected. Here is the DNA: TGTGCCAGCTCACCAGATGAAGGGTTCGAGCAGTACTTC. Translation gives CASSPDEGFEQYF.